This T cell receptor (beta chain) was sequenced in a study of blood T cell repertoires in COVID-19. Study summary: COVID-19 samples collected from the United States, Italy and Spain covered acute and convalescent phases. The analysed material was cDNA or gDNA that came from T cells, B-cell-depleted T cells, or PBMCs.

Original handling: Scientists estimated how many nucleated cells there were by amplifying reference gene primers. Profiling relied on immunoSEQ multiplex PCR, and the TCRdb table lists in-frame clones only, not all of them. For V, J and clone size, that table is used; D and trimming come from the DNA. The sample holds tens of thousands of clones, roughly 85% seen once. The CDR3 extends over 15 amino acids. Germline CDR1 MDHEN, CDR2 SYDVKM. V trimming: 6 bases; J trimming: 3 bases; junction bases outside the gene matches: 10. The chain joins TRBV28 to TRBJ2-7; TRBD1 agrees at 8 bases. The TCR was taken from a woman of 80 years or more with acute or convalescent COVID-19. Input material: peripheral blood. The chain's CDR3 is CASRLGTGGIYEQYF. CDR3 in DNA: TGTGCCAGCAGGCTCGGGACAGGCGGAATCTACGAGCAGTACTTC.